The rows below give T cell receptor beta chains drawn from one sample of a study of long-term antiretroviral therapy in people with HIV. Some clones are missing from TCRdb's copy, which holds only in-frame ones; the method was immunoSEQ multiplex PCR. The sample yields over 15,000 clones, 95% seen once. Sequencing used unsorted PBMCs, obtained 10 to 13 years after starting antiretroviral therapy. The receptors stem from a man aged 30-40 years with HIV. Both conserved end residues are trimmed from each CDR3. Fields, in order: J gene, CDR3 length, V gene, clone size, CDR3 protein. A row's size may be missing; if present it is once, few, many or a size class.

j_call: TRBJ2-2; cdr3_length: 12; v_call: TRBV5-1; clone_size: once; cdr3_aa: ASSLESGTGELF
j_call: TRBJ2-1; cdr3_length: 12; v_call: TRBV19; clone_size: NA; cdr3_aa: ASSIGGLGYEQF
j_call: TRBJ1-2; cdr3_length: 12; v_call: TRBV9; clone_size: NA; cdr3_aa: ASSVVGQAYGYT
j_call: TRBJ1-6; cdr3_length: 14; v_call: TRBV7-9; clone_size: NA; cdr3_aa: ASSLGAGQGGSPLH
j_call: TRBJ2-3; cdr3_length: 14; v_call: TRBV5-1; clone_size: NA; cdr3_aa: ASSSTGGSNADTQY
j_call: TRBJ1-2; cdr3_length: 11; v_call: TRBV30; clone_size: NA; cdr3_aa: ACRDTANYGYT
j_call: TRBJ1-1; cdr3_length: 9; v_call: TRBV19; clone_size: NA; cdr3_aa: ASSMETEAF
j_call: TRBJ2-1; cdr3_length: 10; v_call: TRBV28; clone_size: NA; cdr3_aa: ASRDTYNEQF
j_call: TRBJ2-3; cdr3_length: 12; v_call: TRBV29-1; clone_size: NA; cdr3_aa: SATGTLSTDTQY
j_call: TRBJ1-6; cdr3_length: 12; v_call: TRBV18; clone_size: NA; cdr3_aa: ASSPEGYNSPLH
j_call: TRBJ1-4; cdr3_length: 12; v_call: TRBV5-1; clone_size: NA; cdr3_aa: ASRTTKGDEKLF
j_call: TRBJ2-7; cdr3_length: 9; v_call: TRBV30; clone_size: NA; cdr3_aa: AWTRAHEQY
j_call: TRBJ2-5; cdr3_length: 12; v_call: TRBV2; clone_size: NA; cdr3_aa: ASSEAGNRETQY
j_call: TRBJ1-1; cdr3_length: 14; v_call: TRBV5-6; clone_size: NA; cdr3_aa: ASSLVSAGRYTEAF
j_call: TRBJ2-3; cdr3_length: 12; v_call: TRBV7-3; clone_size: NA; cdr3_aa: ASSGGISGDTQY
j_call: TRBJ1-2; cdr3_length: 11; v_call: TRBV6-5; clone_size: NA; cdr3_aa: ASREHTGIGYT
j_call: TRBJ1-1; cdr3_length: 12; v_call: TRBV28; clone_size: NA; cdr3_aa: ASSWGVLGTEAF
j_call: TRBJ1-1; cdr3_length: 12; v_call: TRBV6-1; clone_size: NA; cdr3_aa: ASRITGRNTEAF
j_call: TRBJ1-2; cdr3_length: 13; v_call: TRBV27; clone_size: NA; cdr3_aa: ASSPSGSPARGYT
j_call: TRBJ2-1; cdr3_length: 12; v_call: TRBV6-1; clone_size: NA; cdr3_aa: ASRLAGGSNEQF
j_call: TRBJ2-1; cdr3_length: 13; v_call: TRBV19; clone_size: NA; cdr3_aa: ASSPRGVSYNEQF
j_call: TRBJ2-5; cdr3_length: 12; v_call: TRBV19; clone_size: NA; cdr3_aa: ASSTTGGGETQY
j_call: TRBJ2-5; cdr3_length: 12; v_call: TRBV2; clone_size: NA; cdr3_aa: ASSKIQGQETQY
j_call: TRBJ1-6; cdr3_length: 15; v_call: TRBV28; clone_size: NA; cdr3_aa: ASSQTGWSSYNSPLH
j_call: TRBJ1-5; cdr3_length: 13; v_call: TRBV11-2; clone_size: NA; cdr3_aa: ASSLDFGGYQPQH
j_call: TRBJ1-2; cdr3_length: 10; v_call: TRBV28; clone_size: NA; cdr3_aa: ASSFGSQGYT
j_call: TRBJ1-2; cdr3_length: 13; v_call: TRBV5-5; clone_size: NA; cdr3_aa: ASIPPGHPSRGYT
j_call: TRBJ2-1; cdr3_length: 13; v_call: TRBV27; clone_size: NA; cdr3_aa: ASSLGTSDYNEQF
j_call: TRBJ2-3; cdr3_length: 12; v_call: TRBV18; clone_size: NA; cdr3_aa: ASSVSASTDTQY
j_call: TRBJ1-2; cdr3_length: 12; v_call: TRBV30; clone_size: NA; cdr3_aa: AWSGRQNSYGYT
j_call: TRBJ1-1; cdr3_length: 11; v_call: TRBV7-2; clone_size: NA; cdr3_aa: ASQRGVNTEAF
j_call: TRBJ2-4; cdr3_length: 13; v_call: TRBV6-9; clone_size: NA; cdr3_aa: ASSYSRRQGTIQY
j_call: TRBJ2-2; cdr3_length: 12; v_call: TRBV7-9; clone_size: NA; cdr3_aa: AISGTGITGELF
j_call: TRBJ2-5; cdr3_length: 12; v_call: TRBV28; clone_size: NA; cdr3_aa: ASSLREEGVTQY
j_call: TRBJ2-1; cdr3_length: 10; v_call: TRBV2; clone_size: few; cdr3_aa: ASSGLGEEQF
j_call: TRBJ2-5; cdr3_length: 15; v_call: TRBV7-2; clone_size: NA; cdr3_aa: ASSPGVLTQGRETQY
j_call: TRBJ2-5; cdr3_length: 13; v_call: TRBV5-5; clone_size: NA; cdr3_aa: ASSLGRWDQETQY
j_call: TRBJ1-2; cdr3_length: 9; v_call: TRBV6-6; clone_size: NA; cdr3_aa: ASSYYRGYT
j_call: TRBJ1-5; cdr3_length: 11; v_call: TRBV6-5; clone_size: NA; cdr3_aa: ASNRDSNQPQH
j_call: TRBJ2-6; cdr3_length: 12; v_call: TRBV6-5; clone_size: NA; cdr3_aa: ASSYSSGANVLT
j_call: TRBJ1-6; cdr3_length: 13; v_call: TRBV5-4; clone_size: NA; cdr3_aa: ASSTTQVYNSPLH
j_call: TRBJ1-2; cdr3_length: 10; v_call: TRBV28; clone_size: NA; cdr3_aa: ASTIDRSGYT
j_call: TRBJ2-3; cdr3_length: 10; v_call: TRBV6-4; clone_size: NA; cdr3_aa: ASKGTTDTQY
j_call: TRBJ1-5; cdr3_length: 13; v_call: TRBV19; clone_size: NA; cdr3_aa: ASTSGQNRDQPQH
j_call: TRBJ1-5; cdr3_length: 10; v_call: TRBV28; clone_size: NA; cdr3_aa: ATDYSNQPQH
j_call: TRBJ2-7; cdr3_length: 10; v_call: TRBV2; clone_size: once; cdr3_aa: ASSEESRKQY
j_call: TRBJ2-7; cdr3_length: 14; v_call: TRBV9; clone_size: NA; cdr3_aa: ASSVGWGGGRSEQY
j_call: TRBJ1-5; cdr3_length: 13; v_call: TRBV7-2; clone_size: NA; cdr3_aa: ASSVSVNSNQPQH
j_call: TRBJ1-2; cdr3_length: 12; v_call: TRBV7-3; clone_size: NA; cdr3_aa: ASSPTGTGHGYT
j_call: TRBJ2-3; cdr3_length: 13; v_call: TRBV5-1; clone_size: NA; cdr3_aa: ASSEWGSGTDTQY
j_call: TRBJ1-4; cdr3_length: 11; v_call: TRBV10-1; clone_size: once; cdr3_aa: ASSETFGEKLF
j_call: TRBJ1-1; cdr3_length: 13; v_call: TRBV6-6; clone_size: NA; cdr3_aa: ASSYSGTGFAEAF
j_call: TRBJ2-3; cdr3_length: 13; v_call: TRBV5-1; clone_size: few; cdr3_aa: ASSSLGPGPDTQY
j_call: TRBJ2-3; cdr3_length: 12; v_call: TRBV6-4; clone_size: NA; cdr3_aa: ASSDSTGSDTQY
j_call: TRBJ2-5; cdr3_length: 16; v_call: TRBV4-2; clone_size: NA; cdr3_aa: ASSQGTSGGRSEETQY
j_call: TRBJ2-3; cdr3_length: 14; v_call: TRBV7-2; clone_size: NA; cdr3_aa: ASSSELAGGGDTQY
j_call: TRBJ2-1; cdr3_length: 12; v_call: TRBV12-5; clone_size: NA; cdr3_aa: ASGFWPPNNEQF
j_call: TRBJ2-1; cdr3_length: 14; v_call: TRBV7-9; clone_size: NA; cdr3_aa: ASSKDRLSSYNEQF
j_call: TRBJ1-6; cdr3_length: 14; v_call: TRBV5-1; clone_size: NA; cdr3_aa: ASSSFGQGRDSPLH
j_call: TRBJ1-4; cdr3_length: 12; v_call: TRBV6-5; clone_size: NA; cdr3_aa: ASSYGDFREKLF